The clone carrying this T cell receptor beta chain was seen a handful of times. Sequence at one end of the junction differs from germline and may be a read error. This CDR3 has 15 amino acids. The germline gives CDR1 SGHDT, CDR2 YYEEEE. The sample originates from a study of identical twins. TCRdb re-analysed the 5' RACE reads in MiXCR, keeping a single row per CDR3 protein. The sample includes about 890,000 distinct CDR3 sequences, approximately 13% of them seen just once. These same records also appear under a second study, on yellow fever vaccine responses in identical twins.

The chain links TRBV5-6 to TRBJ2-2; no reliable D call. This receptor was taken from a woman in her late teens or twenties in good health. Specimen: PBMCs. CDR3 sequence (DNA): TGTGCCAGCACCTTGGGTTTGGAAAACACCGGGGAGCTGTTTTTT. It translates to CASTLGLENTGELFF. Variable domain in full (rest from reference TRBV5-6 and TRBJ2-2): DAGVTQSPTHLIKTRGQQVTLRCSPKSGHDTVSWYQQALGQGPQFIFQYYEEEERQRGNFPDRFSGHQFPNYSSELNVNALLLGDSALYLCASTLGLENTGELFFGEGSRLTVL.